These T cell receptor beta chains were read from a single sample in a study of cytomegalovirus exposure and HLA in healthy donors. Produced via immunoSEQ multiplex PCR; TCRdb's table is partial and in-frame only. The sample contains about 180,000 clones, approximately 80% of which appear only once. The sequenced sample was PBMCs. The receptors come from a man under 40 in good health and CMV-seropositive. Each CDR3 is given with its conserved first and last residue. A D gene is named only where the DNA matches it firmly. Clone size is stated in some rows and not others, as once, few, many or a class when expanded.

>.|TRBJ2-1|.|TRBV7-2
CASSLTLGQGPYNEQFF
TGTGCCAGCAGCTTAACATTGGGTCAGGGCCCCTACAATGAGCAGTTCTTC
>.|TRBJ2-7|.|TRBV25-1
CASMIVSAYEQYF
TGTGCCAGCATGATTGTCAGTGCCTACGAGCAGTACTTC
>TRBD1|TRBJ2-3|.|TRBV11-2
CASSLGGTVTDTQYF
TGTGCCAGCAGCTTAGGGGGGACAGTCACAGATACGCAGTATTTT
>TRBD2|TRBJ2-2|.|TRBV19
CASSRLAGGPTPGELFF
TGTGCCAGTAGTCGGCTAGCGGGAGGGCCAACGCCCGGGGAGCTGTTTTTT
>.|TRBJ2-3|.|TRBV7-9
CASSPAPTASTDTQYF
TGTGCCAGCAGCCCCGCCCCCACTGCTAGCACAGATACGCAGTATTTT
>.|TRBJ1-5|once|TRBV12-5
CASGLVIGSLDSNQPQHF
TGTGCTAGTGGTTTGGTAATAGGGAGTTTAGATAGCAATCAGCCCCAGCATTTT
>TRBD1|TRBJ1-4|.|TRBV7-8
CASSRPNTGGNEKLFF
TGTGCCAGCAGCCGACCCAACACAGGGGGTAATGAAAAACTGTTTTTT
>.|TRBJ1-2|.|TRBV7-5
CVRSLVVSTPYGYTF
TGTGTCAGAAGCTTAGTCGTCAGTACCCCCTATGGCTACACCTTC
>TRBD1|TRBJ2-3|.|TRBV6-1
CASSARDREGRDTQYF
TGTGCCAGCAGTGCCCGGGACAGGGAAGGGAGAGATACGCAGTATTTT
>TRBD1|TRBJ1-2|.|TRBV25-1
CASLGTGRNGYTF
TGTGCCAGCTTGGGGACAGGGAGAAATGGCTACACCTTC
>.|TRBJ2-1|.|TRBV18
CASFSGTRFPRVEFF
TGTGCCAGCTTCTCCGGGACACGGTTTCCCCGTGTTGAGTTCTTC
>.|TRBJ2-1|.|TRBV27
CASSFYMGPRSNEQFF
TGTGCCAGCAGTTTTTATATGGGGCCGAGGTCCAATGAGCAGTTCTTC
>.|TRBJ2-2|.|TRBV7-9
CASSLASGGTGELFF
TGTGCCAGCAGCTTAGCCAGCGGAGGCACCGGGGAGCTGTTTTTT
>.|TRBJ1-1|.|TRBV2
CASSEGMIMGAYTEAFF
TGTGCCAGCAGTGAGGGAATGATAATGGGGGCCTACACTGAAGCTTTCTTT
>.|TRBJ2-3|.|TRBV6-4
CASRRTVSSTDTQYF
TGTGCCAGCAGACGGACAGTTTCTAGCACAGATACGCAGTATTTT
>.|TRBJ2-2|.|TRBV9
CASSTLQGTGELFF
TGTGCCAGCAGCACCCTTCAGGGTACCGGGGAGCTGTTTTTT
>.|TRBJ1-2|.|TRBV5-1
CASSLPTGDYGYTF
TGCGCCAGCAGCTTGCCTACGGGAGACTATGGCTACACCTTC
>.|TRBJ2-7|.|TRBV27
CASSLEGGSYEQYF
TGTGCCAGCAGTTTAGAAGGGGGTTCCTACGAGCAGTACTTC
>TRBD2|TRBJ2-3|.|TRBV19
CASSESGTRADTQYF
TGTGCCAGTAGTGAGAGCGGGACCCGGGCAGATACGCAGTATTTT
>TRBD1|TRBJ2-7|.|TRBV7-2
CASSLAHLGTGTTYEQYF
TGTGCCAGCAGCTTAGCTCATCTCGGGACAGGGACAACCTACGAGCAGTACTTC
>.|TRBJ2-3|.|TRBV15
CATSRVAEGTQYF
TGTGCCACCAGCAGAGTGGCGGAGGGGACGCAGTATTTT
>.|TRBJ2-4|once|TRBV19
CASSIGRAKAKNIQYF
TGTGCCAGTAGTATCGGCAGGGCTAAGGCCAAAAACATTCAGTACTTC
>TRBD2|TRBJ2-1|.|TRBV4-3
CASSQEVAGSGNEQFF
TGCGCCAGCAGCCAAGAAGTAGCGGGATCTGGCAATGAGCAGTTCTTC
>TRBD1|TRBJ2-1|once|TRBV9
CASSKLGQATTYYNEQFF
TGTGCCAGCAGCAAACTAGGACAGGCCACCACTTACTACAATGAGCAGTTCTTC
>.|TRBJ1-2|.|TRBV18
CASSPPAALGYGYTF
TGTGCCAGCTCACCACCCGCGGCGCTTGGCTATGGCTACACCTTC
>TRBD2|TRBJ2-5|.|TRBV28
CASSFEPMWEGTSRGLTQYF
TGTGCCAGCAGTTTCGAACCAATGTGGGAAGGGACTAGCCGGGGGCTGACCCAGTACTTC
>.|TRBJ1-1|.|TRBV28
CASREISEAFF
TGTGCCAGCAGAGAGATATCTGAAGCTTTCTTT
>TRBD1|TRBJ2-1|.|TRBV14
CASRDRGYNEQFF
TGTGCCAGCAGGGACAGGGGGTACAATGAGCAGTTCTTC
>TRBD2|TRBJ2-7|few|TRBV30
CAWTGLVGPYEQYF
TGTGCCTGGACCGGACTAGTGGGACCCTACGAGCAGTACTTC
>.|TRBJ2-3|.|TRBV21-1
CASSNNKRTREGMSSTDTQYF
TGTGCCAGCAGCAATAATAAAAGGACTCGGGAGGGGATGTCTAGCACAGATACGCAGTATTTT
>.|TRBJ2-7|few|TRBV7-9
CASSILAYEQYF
TGTGCCAGCAGCATACTAGCCTACGAGCAGTACTTC
>.|TRBJ2-2|few|TRBV4-3
CASSQNRGTGELFF
TGCGCCAGCAGCCAAAACCGGGGCACCGGGGAGCTGTTTTTT
>TRBD1|TRBJ1-2|.|TRBV4-3
CASSHGDRDGYTF
TGCGCCAGCAGCCACGGGGACAGGGATGGCTACACCTTC
>.|TRBJ2-5|.|TRBV27
CASSWESGETQYF
TGTGCCAGCAGCTGGGAGAGTGGAGAGACCCAGTACTTC
>TRBD1|TRBJ2-7|.|TRBV4-1
CASSQPGGDRDYEQYF
TGCGCCAGCAGCCAACCTGGCGGGGACAGGGATTACGAGCAGTACTTC
>.|TRBJ1-2|.|TRBV9
CASSPLIHKRGGYNYGYTF
TGTGCCAGCAGCCCCCTAATCCATAAGAGGGGGGGCTACAACTATGGCTACACCTTC
>TRBD1|TRBJ2-5|.|TRBV5-1
CASRFGQGVSETQYF
TGCGCCAGCCGATTCGGACAGGGGGTTTCGGAGACCCAGTACTTC
>.|TRBJ1-6|.|TRBV5-5
CASSPPPGNSPLHF
TGTGCCAGCAGCCCGCCCCCGGGGAATTCACCCCTCCACTTT
>.|TRBJ1-4|.|TRBV27
CASSTPGLTNEKLFF
TGTGCCAGCAGTACACCAGGGTTAACTAATGAAAAACTGTTTTTT
>TRBD1|TRBJ1-2|.|TRBV7-2
CASSPQTGERYGYTF
TGTGCCAGCAGCCCGCAGACAGGGGAAAGATATGGCTACACCTTC
>.|TRBJ1-2|.|TRBV4-2
CASSQAPGLITYGYTF
TGTGCCAGCAGCCAGGCCCCTGGACTCATTACCTATGGCTACACCTTC
>.|TRBJ2-7|once|TRBV28
CASSFDSPGEQYF
TGTGCCAGCAGTTTTGACAGCCCTGGCGAGCAGTACTTC
>TRBD1|TRBJ2-7|.|TRBV7-9
CASTPGTAYYEQYF
TGTGCCAGCACCCCCGGGACAGCGTACTACGAGCAGTACTTC
>.|TRBJ2-6|.|TRBV5-5
CASSSPGESSGANVLTF
TGTGCCAGCAGCTCCCCAGGGGAAAGCTCTGGGGCCAACGTCCTGACTTTC
>TRBD2|TRBJ2-3|.|TRBV5-1
CASSFFAGGRTDTQYF
TGCGCCAGCAGCTTCTTTGCGGGGGGGCGGACAGATACGCAGTATTTT
>TRBD1|TRBJ1-4|.|TRBV5-6
CASSFLGTGGATNEKLFF
TGTGCCAGCAGCTTCCTCGGGACAGGGGGAGCAACTAATGAAAAACTGTTTTTT
>TRBD1|TRBJ2-2|.|TRBV5-6
CASSGNRGRVTGELFF
TGTGCCAGCAGCGGAAACAGGGGTCGTGTCACCGGGGAGCTGTTTTTT
>.|TRBJ1-1|.|TRBV6-5
CASSRDTEAFF
TGTGCCAGCAGCAGGGACACTGAAGCTTTCTTT
>TRBD1|TRBJ1-1|.|TRBV7-7
CASSLTGDTEAFF
TGTGCCAGCAGCCTGACAGGGGACACTGAAGCTTTCTTT
>TRBD1|TRBJ1-1|.|TRBV5-1
CASSPGQGSYATEAFF
TGCGCCAGCAGCCCCGGACAGGGTTCATATGCGACTGAAGCTTTCTTT
>.|TRBJ2-5|.|TRBV15
CATSRPIAGGRETQYF
TGTGCCACCAGCAGACCTATTGCCGGGGGGCGGGAGACCCAGTACTTC
>.|TRBJ1-1|.|TRBV10-3
CAIRPRDGGDTEAFF
TGTGCCATCAGGCCCCGGGACGGGGGGGACACTGAAGCTTTCTTT
>TRBD2|TRBJ2-2|.|TRBV6-1
CASSDRLAGVTGELFF
TGTGCCAGCAGTGATCGGCTAGCGGGAGTTACCGGGGAGCTGTTTTTT
>.|TRBJ1-3|.|TRBV6-6
CASSDPRQVSGNTIYF
TGTGCCAGCAGCGATCCCAGACAGGTCTCTGGAAACACCATATATTTT
>TRBD1|TRBJ2-1|.|TRBV27
CASSLNDPGTGAGSHPYEQFF
TGTGCCAGCAGTCTAAACGATCCCGGGACAGGGGCCGGCTCCCACCCCTATGAGCAGTTCTTC
>.|TRBJ2-1|.|TRBV18
CASSNGGDEQFF
TGTGCCAGCTCAAATGGAGGGGATGAGCAGTTCTTC
>TRBD2|TRBJ2-7|.|TRBV23-1
CASSQSQAGFKGEQYF
TGCGCCAGCAGTCAATCGCAAGCGGGATTCAAAGGGGAGCAGTACTTC
>TRBD2|TRBJ2-1|.|TRBV9
CASATSGRSDEQFF
TGTGCCAGCGCCACTAGCGGGAGAAGCGATGAGCAGTTCTTC
>TRBD1|TRBJ1-2|.|TRBV19
CASSGGQGYGYTF
TGTGCCAGTAGTGGGGGACAGGGCTATGGCTACACCTTC